The rows below give T cell receptor beta chains drawn from one sample of a study of T cells after posttransplantation cyclophosphamide. Profiling relied on immunoSEQ multiplex PCR, and the TCRdb table lists in-frame clones only, not all of them. The sample holds 34,000 or so clones; roughly 90% are singletons and the top ten take around 0.096%. The sequenced sample was naive CD4+ T cells sorted from blood. These receptors came from a man aged 25 to 40 in good health and a related stem cell transplant donor. CDR3s include the opening cysteine and the closing phenylalanine or tryptophan. A D gene is named only where the DNA matches it firmly. Clone size, where shown, is once, few, many, or a class for clones that have expanded.

j_call: TRBJ2-1
d_call: TRBD1
v_call: TRBV5-1
clone_size: once
cdr3_length: 12
cdr3_aa: CASGGQRNEQFF
cdr3_nt: TGCGCCAGCGGGGGACAGAGGAATGAGCAGTTCTTC

j_call: TRBJ1-2
d_call: -
v_call: TRBV5-4
clone_size: -
cdr3_length: 15
cdr3_aa: CASSKAGGAGYGYTF
cdr3_nt: TGTGCCAGCTCTAAAGCTGGGGGCGCTGGCTATGGCTACACCTTC

j_call: TRBJ2-5
d_call: -
v_call: TRBV10-1
clone_size: once
cdr3_length: 17
cdr3_aa: CASNWTHTDKYQETQYF
cdr3_nt: TGCGCCAGCAACTGGACACATACGGATAAGTACCAAGAGACCCAGTACTTC

j_call: TRBJ1-1
d_call: TRBD1
v_call: TRBV9
clone_size: once
cdr3_length: 15
cdr3_aa: CASSVHPQGASEAFF
cdr3_nt: TGTGCCAGCAGCGTGCACCCACAGGGGGCCTCCGAAGCTTTCTTT

j_call: TRBJ1-2
d_call: TRBD1
v_call: TRBV25-1
clone_size: -
cdr3_length: 13
cdr3_aa: CASSETGGVGYTF
cdr3_nt: TGTGCCAGCAGTGAAACAGGGGGAGTCGGCTACACCTTC

j_call: TRBJ2-1
d_call: TRBD1
v_call: TRBV5-1
clone_size: -
cdr3_length: 15
cdr3_aa: CASSSTGIPYNEQFF
cdr3_nt: TGCGCCAGCAGCTCGACAGGGATCCCCTACAATGAGCAGTTCTTC

j_call: TRBJ2-5
d_call: TRBD2
v_call: TRBV5-1
clone_size: -
cdr3_length: 18
cdr3_aa: CASSSTSGGRPQQETQYF
cdr3_nt: TGCGCCAGCAGCTCCACTAGCGGGGGGCGTCCCCAACAAGAGACCCAGTACTTC

j_call: TRBJ2-7
d_call: TRBD1
v_call: TRBV2
clone_size: -
cdr3_length: 14
cdr3_aa: CASRGTGGSYEQYF
cdr3_nt: TGTGCCAGCAGAGGGACAGGGGGCTCCTACGAGCAGTACTTC

j_call: TRBJ2-3
d_call: TRBD2
v_call: TRBV2
clone_size: -
cdr3_length: 15
cdr3_aa: CASRILAGGPDTQYF
cdr3_nt: TGTGCCAGCAGGATACTAGCGGGGGGGCCGGATACGCAGTATTTT

j_call: TRBJ1-5
d_call: TRBD1
v_call: TRBV28
clone_size: -
cdr3_length: 15
cdr3_aa: CASRPPGTDSQPQHF
cdr3_nt: TGTGCCAGCAGACCCCCCGGGACAGATTCTCAGCCCCAGCATTTT

j_call: TRBJ1-5
d_call: -
v_call: TRBV19
clone_size: -
cdr3_length: 15
cdr3_aa: CASSIDGGRNQPQHF
cdr3_nt: TGTGCCAGTAGTATAGACGGGGGACGCAATCAGCCCCAGCATTTT

j_call: TRBJ2-3
d_call: -
v_call: TRBV5-6
clone_size: -
cdr3_length: 15
cdr3_aa: CASNQRGGWEDTQYF
cdr3_nt: TGTGCCAGCAACCAAAGGGGGGGATGGGAGGATACGCAGTATTTT

j_call: TRBJ1-6
d_call: TRBD1
v_call: TRBV9
clone_size: -
cdr3_length: 15
cdr3_aa: CASSEGGQGRSPLHF
cdr3_nt: TGTGCCAGCAGCGAGGGCGGACAGGGTCGGTCACCCCTCCACTTT

j_call: TRBJ2-2
d_call: -
v_call: TRBV5-1
clone_size: -
cdr3_length: 17
cdr3_aa: CASSIYGMRAVTGELFF
cdr3_nt: TGCGCCAGCAGCATCTACGGGATGCGGGCGGTCACCGGGGAGCTGTTTTTT

j_call: TRBJ2-5
d_call: -
v_call: TRBV7-9
clone_size: once
cdr3_length: 16
cdr3_aa: CASSLAPLTAGETQYF
cdr3_nt: TGTGCCAGCAGCTTAGCCCCGTTGACAGCTGGAGAGACCCAGTACTTC

j_call: TRBJ2-3
d_call: -
v_call: TRBV13
clone_size: once
cdr3_length: 15
cdr3_aa: CASSLGRGGTDTQYF
cdr3_nt: TGTGCCAGCAGCTTAGGACGCGGGGGCACAGATACGCAGTATTTT

j_call: TRBJ2-4
d_call: -
v_call: TRBV18
clone_size: -
cdr3_length: 13
cdr3_aa: CASSSQSKDIQYF
cdr3_nt: TGTGCCAGCTCATCCCAGTCGAAAGACATTCAGTACTTC